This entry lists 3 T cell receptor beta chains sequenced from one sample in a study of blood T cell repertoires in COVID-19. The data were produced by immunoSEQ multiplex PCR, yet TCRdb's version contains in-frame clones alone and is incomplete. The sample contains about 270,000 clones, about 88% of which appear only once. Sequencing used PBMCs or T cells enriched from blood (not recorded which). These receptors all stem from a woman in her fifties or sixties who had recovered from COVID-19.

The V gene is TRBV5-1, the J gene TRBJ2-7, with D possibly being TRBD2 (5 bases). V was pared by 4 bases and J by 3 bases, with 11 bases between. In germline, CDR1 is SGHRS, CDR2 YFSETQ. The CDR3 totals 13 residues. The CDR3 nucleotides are TGCGCCAGCAGCCCGGGGATTCACTACGAGCAGTACTTC. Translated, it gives CASSPGIHYEQYF.

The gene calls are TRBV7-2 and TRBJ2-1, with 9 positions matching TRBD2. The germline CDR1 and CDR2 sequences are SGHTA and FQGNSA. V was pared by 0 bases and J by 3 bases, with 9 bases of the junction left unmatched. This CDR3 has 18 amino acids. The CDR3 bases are TGTGCCAGCAGCTTAGCGAGACCTAGCGGGAAGGGCTACAATGAGCAGTTCTTC. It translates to CASSLARPSGKGYNEQFF.

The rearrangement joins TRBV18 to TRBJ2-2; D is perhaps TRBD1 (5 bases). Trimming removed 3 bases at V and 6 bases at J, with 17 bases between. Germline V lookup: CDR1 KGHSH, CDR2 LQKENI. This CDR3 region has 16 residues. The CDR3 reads CASSPRQTQSSGELFF. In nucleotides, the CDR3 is TGTGCCAGCTCACCTAGACAGACCCAAAGCTCCGGGGAGCTGTTTTTT.